This TCR beta chain comes out of a study of CD8 T cells in ankylosing spondylitis. Broader study findings: A number of the motif variants had already been described in reactive arthritis synovial fluid and blood. From matched ankylosing spondylitis synovial fluid, disease-linked clones were reportedly recovered at significantly enriched levels. With a CD8+ phenotype, disease-linked clones were relatively rare in peripheral blood. Within ankylosing spondylitis blood, a TCR beta motif made up of seven or eight highly homologous variants appeared to be characteristic.

This clonotype was recorded many times. Its antigen remains unknown. With 6 bases clipped from V and 7 bases from J, the junction kept 7 bases outside the gene matches. The CDR3 runs to 13 residues. Per germline, CDR1 DFQATT and CDR2 SNEGSKA (reference sequence). For TCR beta, libraries came from quantitative 5'-RACE with molecular barcodes. MiXCR was run by TCRdb on the 5' RACE reads, yielding one entry per CDR3 protein. The table shows around 490,000 distinct CDR3 sequences, with approximately 5% occurring only once. The sequence derives from a male donor with ankylosing spondylitis. This chain uses TRBV20-1 with TRBJ2-5; 11 bases line up with TRBD2. Material: blood, either unsorted or a sorted T cell fraction (not recorded which). CDR3 residues: CSADSGRAGTQYF. The CDR3 DNA reads TGCAGTGCCGATAGCGGGAGGGCCGGGACCCAGTACTTC.